This T cell receptor (beta chain) stems from a study of T cells in Graves' hyperthyroidism and ophthalmopathy. Study results and caveats: From stable hyperthyroidism, ophthalmopathy was set apart by a 13 V-J model.

Investigators excluded patients with uncontrolled infection, other autoimmune disease, pregnancy or lactation. Diagnoses rested on clinical symptoms, serum thyroxine and TRAb, thyroid ultrasound and orbital computed tomography. This clonotype was counted a few times. Its specificity is unknown. A read error may explain this, as a much larger clone is one base away. This likely comes from a read error, as the CDR3 has no conserved phenylalanine or tryptophan at its end. The V gene's germline CDR1 is MNHEY and CDR2 SMNVEV (reference sequence). This CDR3 contains 16 residues. J lost 1 base, V lost 3 bases, and 3 bases had no gene match. It was RNA transcripts that yielded the amplified TCR beta CDR3 regions. RT-PCR in the first round (using the HTBI primer set) targeted the TCR CDR3. TCRdb called the multiplex PCR reads again in MiXCR, with one record for every CDR3 protein. The table shows around 240,000 distinct CDR3 sequences, with less than 20% occurring only once.

The TCR sequence derives from a woman aged 18-30 years with Graves' ophthalmopathy. The source material was blood. V gene TRBV27 combines with J gene TRBJ2-3, with 11 bases that match TRBD2. For the CDR3, the DNA is TGTGCCAGCAGTTTGGCGACTAGCGGGGGCACAGATACGCAGTATCTT. It translates to CASSLATSGGTDTQYL.